Each of the 19 T cell receptor beta chains below was sequenced from the same sample in a study of a mutant IDH1 vaccine in newly diagnosed glioma. No antigen has been assigned to these receptors. Time point reported: week 35, safety follow-up. Each dose of the vaccine consisted of 300 ug of mutant IDH1 20-mer peptide, with topical imiquimod. This table comes from immunoSEQ multiplex PCR, and its TCRdb copy is limited to in-frame clones, with some not included. The sample includes about 68,000 clones, almost 85% seen only once; the top ten take approximately 12%. This sample comprised PBMCs, obtained from a glioma patient whose treatment included an IDH1 peptide vaccine. These receptors were taken from a man aged 18 to 29 with glioma.

This chain links TRBV29-1 with TRBJ2-6, with D perhaps matching TRBD2 (6 bases). CDR3 length: 17 residues. Per the germline V gene, CDR1 is SQVTM and CDR2 is ANQGSEA. With 6 bases removed from V and 0 bases from J, the gap between germline ends came to 18 bases. For the CDR3, the DNA is TGCAGCGTCGGGGGACGGGTTATGGGCTCTGGGGCCAACGTCCTGACTTTC. Translation: CSVGGRVMGSGANVLTF.

This chain joins TRBV12-5 and TRBJ1-1, with D unclear. Trimming took off 3 bases at V and 4 bases at J, with 9 bases between the two ends. Germline CDR1 and CDR2: LGHNT and FRNRAP. This CDR3 spans 13 amino acids. CDR3 DNA sequence: TGTGCTAGTGGTTTAAACCTGGGCACTGAAGCTTTCTTT. This gives the protein CASGLNLGTEAFF.

This clone was seen more than once but under ten times. The rearrangement joins TRBV4-2 to TRBJ1-1; no clear D gene. In germline, CDR1 is LGHNA, CDR2 YNFKEQ. The CDR3 has 13 residues. The V end was cut by 1 base, the J end by 8 bases, with 11 bases between. CDR3 bases: TGTGCCAGCAGCCAAGCAAGAGGCGGAGAAGCTTTCTTT. Protein: CASSQARGGEAFF.

The chain combines TRBV15 with TRBJ1-1, with unresolved D. Germline CDR1 is LNHNV and CDR2 is YYDKDF (reference sequence). The CDR3 length is 14 residues. Trimming shortened V by 0 bases and J by 7 bases, and 12 bases separated the two germline ends. The CDR3 here is CATSRDPLEVEAFF. The CDR3 nucleotides are TGTGCCACCAGCAGAGATCCCCTAGAGGTTGAAGCTTTCTTT.

The V and J genes are TRBV28 and TRBJ1-2; 8 nucleotides match TRBD1. The CDR3 loop spans 15 amino acids. V lost 8 bases, J lost 4 bases, and 12 bases stayed unmatched. Germline V CDR1 and CDR2: MDHEN, SYDVKM. The CDR3 sequence: CASLGRGLRGYGYTF. In DNA form, the CDR3 reads TGTGCCAGCCTCGGCAGGGGGCTTCGAGGCTATGGCTACACCTTC.

The genes are TRBV6-1 and TRBJ2-5; 7 nucleotides agree with TRBD1. TRBJ2-7 matches the DNA end more closely, so the J call is doubtful. The CDR3 loop spans 14 amino acids. The V gene's germline CDR1 is MNHNS and CDR2 SASEGT. The CDR3 region is CASRRDSAPYEQYF. The CDR3 DNA reads TGTGCCAGCAGGAGGGACAGCGCTCCCTACGAGCAGTACTTC.

Notes on this clone: In the same sample, other DNA sequences code for this CDR3. This chain uses TRBV7-2 with TRBJ1-3; no definite D call. This CDR3 comprises 12 residues. Germline values: CDR1 SGHTA, CDR2 FQGNSA. Between the trimmed V and J ends, which lost 5 bases and 7 bases, there was a span of 9 bases. The CDR3 bases are TGTGCCAGCAGCCTGACGGGTAACACCATATATTTT. Translation gives CASSLTGNTIYF. Full variable domain (remainder filled in from reference TRBV7-2 and TRBJ1-3): GAGVSQSPSNKVTEKGKDVELRCDPISGHTALYWYRQSLGQGLEFLIYFQGNSAPDKSGLPSDRFSAERTGGSVSTLTIQRTQQEDSAVYLCASSLTGNTIYFGEGSWLTVV.

V is TRBV20-1 and J is TRBJ2-3, with D unclear. The CDR3 extends over 10 amino acids. CDR1 DFQATT and CDR2 SNEGSKA come from the germline V gene (reference sequence). Deletions cut 5 bases from V and 5 bases from J, with 5 bases between. The CDR3: CSAAGDTQYF. The CDR3 nucleotides are TGCAGTGCTGCCGGAGATACGCAGTATTTT.

A note on this clone: Other DNA sequences in this sample translate to the same CDR3. The V call is TRBV7-2, the J call TRBJ1-2; possible D gene TRBD1, 5 bases. The V end lost 3 bases, the J end lost 4 bases, and 6 bases lay between the germline ends. Per the germline V gene, CDR1 is SGHTA and CDR2 is FQGNSA. This CDR3 spans 12 amino acids. In nucleotides, the CDR3 is TGTGCCAGCAGCTTTGGGGGCTATGGCTACACCTTC. It specifies CASSFGGYGYTF.

The chain couples TRBV9 to TRBJ2-1; TRBD2 aligns across 10 bases. The germline V gene encodes CDR1 SGDLS and CDR2 YYNGEE. The V segment lost 4 bases and the J segment 7 bases; nucleotides outside the gene matches: 20. The CDR3 loop spans 19 amino acids. The CDR3 DNA sequence: TGTGCCAGCAGCTTACAAGCGGGGGGGCCGAAGGTGGGTAAGAATGAGCAGTTCTTC. Its translation is CASSLQAGGPKVGKNEQFF.

CDR3 amino acids: CASSLRDGTGEETQYF. DNA of the CDR3: TGTGCCAGCAGTTTACGCGACGGGACAGGGGAAGAGACCCAGTACTTC. V usage is TRBV27 and J usage is TRBJ2-5; TRBD1 agrees at 10 bases. The J segment lost 3 bases and the V segment lost 2 bases, leaving 6 bases of the junction unmatched. Germline CDR1 MNHEY, CDR2 SMNVEV (reference sequence). This CDR3 spans 16 amino acids.

The rearrangement links TRBV10-3 to TRBJ2-7; no clear D gene. From germline, CDR1 is ENHRY and CDR2 SYGVKD. The CDR3 consists of 12 residues. With 3 bases removed from V and 3 bases from J, the gap between germline ends came to 6 bases. The DNA for the CDR3 is TGTGCCATCAGTGACATGAACTACGAGCAGTACTTC. It is translated as CAISDMNYEQYF.

About this clone itself: The sample holds other DNA sequences that translate to the same CDR3. J is TRBJ1-2 and V is TRBV20-1, with D unresolved. Trimming left V 0 bases short and J 5 bases short, with 4 bases between. The CDR3 length is 11 residues. CDR1 and CDR2 (germline): DFQATT, SNEGSKA (reference sequence). The CDR3: CSARDLYGYTF. CDR3 sequence (DNA): TGCAGTGCTAGAGATTTATATGGCTACACCTTC.

V usage is TRBV15 and J usage is TRBJ1-3; 7 bases are shared with TRBD1. This CDR3 spans 16 amino acids. In germline, CDR1 is LNHNV, CDR2 YYDKDF (reference sequence). V lost 0 bases to trimming and J lost 8 bases; unmatched junction nucleotides: 10. CDR3 bases: TGTGCCACCAGCAGAGATGGGCCGAGACAGGGAGACACCATATATTTT. The encoded protein is CATSRDGPRQGDTIYF.

This clone has a handful of counts. This chain connects TRBV13 to TRBJ1-1; D remains unclear. Germline V gene data show CDR1 as PRHDT and CDR2 as FYEKMQ (reference sequence). The CDR3 runs 14 residues. The V end was cut by 2 bases, the J end by 0 bases, with 7 bases between. This chain's CDR3 is CASSLRQLNTEAFF. CDR3 DNA: TGTGCCAGCAGCTTAAGGCAGTTGAACACTGAAGCTTTCTTT.

This chain joins TRBV27 and TRBJ2-7, with a weak D call TRBD2 (5 bases). Per the germline V gene, CDR1 is MNHEY and CDR2 is SMNVEV (reference sequence). The CDR3 consists of 13 residues. The ends were cut back, 6 bases at V and 5 bases at J, with 14 bases in the middle. The CDR3 spells CASRMIRTDEQYF. As DNA, the CDR3 is TGTGCCAGCAGGATGATAAGGACTGACGAGCAGTACTTC.

V and J are TRBV28 and TRBJ2-7; 8 bases fit TRBD1. Germline V gene lookup returns CDR1 MDHEN and CDR2 SYDVKM. This CDR3 is 13 amino acids long. J gave up 3 bases and V 4 bases, and 2 bases lay outside the gene matches. DNA for the CDR3: TGTGCCAGCAGTTCCAGGGGGCGCTACGAGCAGTACTTC. Protein: CASSSRGRYEQYF.

CDR3 nucleotide sequence: TGTGCCAGCAGCTACGACAGGATCTATGGCTACACCTTC. The encoded protein is CASSYDRIYGYTF. The chain recombines TRBV7-2 with TRBJ1-2, with a weak D call TRBD1 (6 bases). Germline values: CDR1 SGHTA, CDR2 FQGNSA. The V gene lost 4 bases and the J gene lost 4 bases, with 10 bases spanning the gap. The CDR3 extends over 13 amino acids.

The chain employs TRBV4-3 and TRBJ1-5, with a tentative D call TRBD1 (5 bases). CDR3 length: 14 residues. V lost 4 bases, J lost 1 base, and 8 bases lay in between. Germline CDR1 LGHNA, CDR2 YSLEER. The CDR3 sequence is CASSPGGSNQPQHF. The CDR3 DNA reads as TGCGCCAGCAGCCCCGGGGGAAGCAATCAGCCCCAGCATTTT.